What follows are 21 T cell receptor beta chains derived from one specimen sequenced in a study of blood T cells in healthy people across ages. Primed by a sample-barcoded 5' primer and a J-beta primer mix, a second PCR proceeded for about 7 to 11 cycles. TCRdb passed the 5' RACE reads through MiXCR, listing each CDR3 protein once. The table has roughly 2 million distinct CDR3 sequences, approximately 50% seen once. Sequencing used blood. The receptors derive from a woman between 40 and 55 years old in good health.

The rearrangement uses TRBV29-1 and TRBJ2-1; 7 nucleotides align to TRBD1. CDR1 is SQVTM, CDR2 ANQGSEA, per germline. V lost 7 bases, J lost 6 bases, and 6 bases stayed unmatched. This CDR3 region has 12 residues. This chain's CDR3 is CSGDRDLNEQFF. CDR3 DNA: TGCAGCGGTGACAGGGACCTCAATGAGCAGTTCTTC.

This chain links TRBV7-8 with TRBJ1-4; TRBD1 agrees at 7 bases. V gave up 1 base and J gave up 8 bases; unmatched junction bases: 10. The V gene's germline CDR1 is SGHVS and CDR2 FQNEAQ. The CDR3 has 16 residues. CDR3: CASSLESRGPQEKLFF. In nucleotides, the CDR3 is TGTGCCAGCAGCTTAGAGAGTAGGGGGCCTCAGGAAAAACTGTTTTTT.

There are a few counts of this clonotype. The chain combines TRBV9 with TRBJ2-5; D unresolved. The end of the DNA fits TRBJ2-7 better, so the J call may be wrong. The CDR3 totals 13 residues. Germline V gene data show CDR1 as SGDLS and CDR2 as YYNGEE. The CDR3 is CASSVHQGYEQYF. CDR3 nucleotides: TGTGCCAGCAGCGTACATCAAGGTTACGAGCAGTACTTC.

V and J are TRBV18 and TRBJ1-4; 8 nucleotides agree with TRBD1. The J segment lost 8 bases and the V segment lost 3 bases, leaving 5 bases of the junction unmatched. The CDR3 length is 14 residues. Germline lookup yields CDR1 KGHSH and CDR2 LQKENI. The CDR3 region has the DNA TGTGCCAGCTCACCCGGGACAGGAGAGGAAAAACTGTTTTTT. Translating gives CASSPGTGEEKLFF.

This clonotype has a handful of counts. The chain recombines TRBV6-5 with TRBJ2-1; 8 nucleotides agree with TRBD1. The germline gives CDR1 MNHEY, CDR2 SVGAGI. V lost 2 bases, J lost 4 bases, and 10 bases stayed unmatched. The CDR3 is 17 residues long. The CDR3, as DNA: TGTGCCAGCAGTTACGGAAACAGGGGGTTAGGGTACAATGAGCAGTTCTTC. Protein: CASSYGNRGLGYNEQFF.

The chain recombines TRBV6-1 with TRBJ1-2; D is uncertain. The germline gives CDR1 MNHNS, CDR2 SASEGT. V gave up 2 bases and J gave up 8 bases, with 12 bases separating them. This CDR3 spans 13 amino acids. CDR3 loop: CASSELGARGYTF. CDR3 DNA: TGTGCCAGCAGTGAATTGGGCGCGCGGGGCTACACCTTC.

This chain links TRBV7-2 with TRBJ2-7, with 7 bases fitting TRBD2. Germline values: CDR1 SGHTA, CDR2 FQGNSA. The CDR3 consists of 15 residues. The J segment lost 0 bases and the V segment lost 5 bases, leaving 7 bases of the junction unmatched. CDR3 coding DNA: TGTGCCAGCAGCCCTTCTAGCGGCCGCTCCTACGAGCAGTACTTC. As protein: CASSPSSGRSYEQYF.

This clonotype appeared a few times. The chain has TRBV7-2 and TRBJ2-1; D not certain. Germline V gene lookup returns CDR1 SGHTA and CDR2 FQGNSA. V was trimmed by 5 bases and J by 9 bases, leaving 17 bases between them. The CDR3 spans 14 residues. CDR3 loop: CASSPSTGRSEQFF. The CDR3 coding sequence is TGTGCCAGCAGCCCCAGTACGGGTCGGAGTGAGCAGTTCTTC.

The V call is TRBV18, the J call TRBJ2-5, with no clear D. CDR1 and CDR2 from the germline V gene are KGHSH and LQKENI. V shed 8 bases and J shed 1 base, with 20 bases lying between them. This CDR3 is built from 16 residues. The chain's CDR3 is CASQPNEQRSQETQYF. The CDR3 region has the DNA TGTGCCAGCCAGCCGAATGAACAGCGCTCCCAAGAGACCCAGTACTTC. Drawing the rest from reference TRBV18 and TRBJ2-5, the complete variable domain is NAGVMQNPRHLVRRRGQEARLRCSPMKGHSHVYWYRQLPEEGLKFMVYLQKENIIDESGMPKERFSAEFPKEGPSILRIQQVVRGDSAAYFCASQPNEQRSQETQYFGPGTRLLVL.

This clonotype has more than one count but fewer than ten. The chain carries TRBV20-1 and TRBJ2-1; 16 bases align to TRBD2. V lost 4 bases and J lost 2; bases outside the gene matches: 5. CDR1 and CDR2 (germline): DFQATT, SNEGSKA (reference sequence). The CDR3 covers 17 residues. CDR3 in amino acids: CSATGTSGGGPYNEQFF. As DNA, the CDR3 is TGCAGTGCTACCGGGACTAGCGGGGGGGGCCCCTACAATGAGCAGTTCTTC.

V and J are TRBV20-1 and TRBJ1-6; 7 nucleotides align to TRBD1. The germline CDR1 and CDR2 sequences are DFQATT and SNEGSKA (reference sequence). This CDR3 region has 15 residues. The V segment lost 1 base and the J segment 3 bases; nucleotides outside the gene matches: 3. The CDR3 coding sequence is TGCAGTGCTAGAGGAGGGGGCCTCTATAATTCACCCCTCCACTTT. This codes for CSARGGGLYNSPLHF.

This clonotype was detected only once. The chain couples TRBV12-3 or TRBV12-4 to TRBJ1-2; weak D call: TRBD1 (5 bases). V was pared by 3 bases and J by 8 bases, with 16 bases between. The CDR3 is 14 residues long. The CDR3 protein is CASSLVQDTWGYTF. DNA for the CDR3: TGTGCCAGCAGTTTGGTACAGGATACTTGGGGCTACACCTTC.

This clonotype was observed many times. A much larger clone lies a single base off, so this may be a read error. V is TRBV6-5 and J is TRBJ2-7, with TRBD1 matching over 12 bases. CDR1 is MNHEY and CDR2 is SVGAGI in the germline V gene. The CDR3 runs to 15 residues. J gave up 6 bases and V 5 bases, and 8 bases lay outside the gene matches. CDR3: CASSRAGTGGGEQYF. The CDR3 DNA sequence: TGTGCCAGCAGTAGAGCCGGGACAGGGGGCGGCGAGCAGTACTTC.

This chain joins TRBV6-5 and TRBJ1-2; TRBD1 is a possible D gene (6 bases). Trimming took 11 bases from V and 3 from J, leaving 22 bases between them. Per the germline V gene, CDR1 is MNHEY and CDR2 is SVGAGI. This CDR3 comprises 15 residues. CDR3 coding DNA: TGTGCCGGCACCCACTGGCGGGAGGGGGACTATGGCTACACCTTC. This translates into CAGTHWREGDYGYTF.

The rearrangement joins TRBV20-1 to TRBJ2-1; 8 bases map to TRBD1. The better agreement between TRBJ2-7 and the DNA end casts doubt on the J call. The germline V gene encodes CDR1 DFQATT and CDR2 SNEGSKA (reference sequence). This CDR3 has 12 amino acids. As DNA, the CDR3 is TGCAGTGCCGAGACAGGGGTGGATGAGCAGTACTTC. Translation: CSAETGVDEQYF.

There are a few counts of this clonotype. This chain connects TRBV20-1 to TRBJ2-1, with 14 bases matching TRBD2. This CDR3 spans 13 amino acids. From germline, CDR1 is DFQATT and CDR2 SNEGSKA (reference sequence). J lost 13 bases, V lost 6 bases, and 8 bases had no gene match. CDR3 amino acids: CSAMGLAGVDQFF. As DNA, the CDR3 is TGCAGTGCAATGGGACTAGCGGGGGTGGATCAGTTCTTC.

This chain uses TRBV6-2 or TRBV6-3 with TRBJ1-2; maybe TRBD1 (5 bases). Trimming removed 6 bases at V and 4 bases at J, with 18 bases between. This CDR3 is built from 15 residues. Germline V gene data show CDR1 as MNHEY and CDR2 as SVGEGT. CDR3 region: CASREGRARSYGYTF. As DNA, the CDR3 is TGTGCCAGCAGAGAGGGCAGGGCCCGAAGCTATGGCTACACCTTC.

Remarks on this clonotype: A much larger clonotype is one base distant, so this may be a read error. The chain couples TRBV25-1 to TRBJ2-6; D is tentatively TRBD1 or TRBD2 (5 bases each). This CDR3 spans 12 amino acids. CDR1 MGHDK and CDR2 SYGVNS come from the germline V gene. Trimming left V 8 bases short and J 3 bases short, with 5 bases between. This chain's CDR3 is CASGGGANVLTF. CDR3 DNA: TGTGCCAGCGGGGGTGGGGCCAACGTCCTGACTTTC.

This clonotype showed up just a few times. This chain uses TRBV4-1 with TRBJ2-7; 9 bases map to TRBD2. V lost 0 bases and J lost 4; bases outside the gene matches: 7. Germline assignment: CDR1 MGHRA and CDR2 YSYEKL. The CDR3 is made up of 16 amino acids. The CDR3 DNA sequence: TGCGCCAGCAGCCAAGACCCGCTAGCGGGGTTATACGAGCAGTACTTC. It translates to CASSQDPLAGLYEQYF.

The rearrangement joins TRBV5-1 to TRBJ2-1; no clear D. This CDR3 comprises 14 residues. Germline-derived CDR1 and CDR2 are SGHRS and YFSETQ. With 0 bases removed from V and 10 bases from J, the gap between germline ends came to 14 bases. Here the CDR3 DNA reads TGCGCCAGCAGCTTGGTTGAGAGCTCCTACGAGCAGTTCTTC. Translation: CASSLVESSYEQFF.

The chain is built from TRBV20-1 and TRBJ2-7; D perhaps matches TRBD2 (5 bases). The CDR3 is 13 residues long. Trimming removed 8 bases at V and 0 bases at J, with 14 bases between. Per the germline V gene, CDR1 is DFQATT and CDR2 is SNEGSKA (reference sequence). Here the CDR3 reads CSLGSGSSYEQYF. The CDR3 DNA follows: TGCAGTTTAGGGTCGGGGAGCTCCTACGAGCAGTACTTC.